This TCR beta chain derives from a study of tumor-infiltrating lymphocytes in primary liver carcinoma. From unsorted bulk tissue weighing roughly 17-31 mg, DNA and RNA were co-extracted. Among the patients, all had chronic HBV infection and none had been treated. Findings and caveats of the study: With p = 0.039, the top-250-clone fraction in tumors significantly exceeded that in blood.

The template, about 550 ng total RNA, yielded TCR beta cDNA made with a constant-region primer. Three nested multiplex PCR rounds, a slightly modified ARM-PCR, produced the libraries for TCR beta. In the first two PCR rounds, TRBV1-TRBV30 forward primers were paired with a C-beta reverse primer, and each round lasted around 10 cycles. TCRdb used MiXCR to reprocess the multiplex PCR reads, holding one entry per CDR3 protein. The top ten clones hold around 44% of a sample with around 60,000 distinct CDR3 sequences, around 69% of them seen once. This CDR3 comprises 17 residues. V dropped 8 bases and J dropped 4 bases, with 26 bases sitting between them. Germline V gene data show CDR1 as GTSNPN and CDR2 as SVGIG (reference sequence). This clonotype has a handful of counts. The antigen remains undetermined. A clone one base away is much larger, so this may be a read error.

The chain couples TRBV30 to TRBJ2-2; D could derive from TRBD1 or TRBD2 (5 bases each). This TCR was sampled from a man aged 40-49 years with primary liver carcinoma and hepatitis B virus infection. Sequencing was performed on liver tumor tissue from sampling region 4. Subset noted: tumor region T4, right-lateral pole. The CDR3 loop reads CALSGTVLASVTGELFF. The CDR3 DNA follows: TGTGCCCTCTCCGGGACGGTGTTAGCGTCCGTCACCGGGGAGCTGTTTTTT.